A single sample is the source of the 27 T cell receptor beta chains below, sequenced in a study of CD8+CD57+ T cells in acquired aplastic anemia. Researchers used genomic DNA as the template to profile TCR beta VDJ and CDR3. TCRdb re-analysed the reads in MiXCR, keeping a single row per CDR3 protein. This table holds hundreds of thousands of distinct CDR3 sequences, just under 70% found once. The specimen was sorted CD4+, CD8+, or CD8+CD57+ T cells (not recorded which) from PBMCs. All receptors derive from a human donor in good health, serving as a control.

This chain joins TRBV12-3 or TRBV12-4 and TRBJ2-7; D is possibly TRBD1 or TRBD2 (5 bases each). Trimming left V 8 bases short and J 9 bases short, with 14 bases between. The CDR3 is 11 amino acids. The CDR3 DNA reads as TGTGCCAGCCGGAACGGGGCGGGGCAGTACTTC. The encoded protein is CASRNGAGQYF.

On this clonotype itself: At one end the junction does not follow the germline gene, possibly because of a read error. The rearrangement links TRBV7-3 to TRBJ1-6; 8 bases agree with TRBD1. The CDR3 sequence is 15 residues long. In germline, CDR1 is SGHTA, CDR2 FQGTGA. In DNA form, the CDR3 reads TGTGTCAGCAGCTTACGCGGACAGGGCAATTCACCCCTCCACTTT. This gives the protein CVSSLRGQGNSPLHF.

This chain links TRBV7-2 with TRBJ2-7, with TRBD1 matching 7 bases. The CDR3 totals 13 residues. The germline V gene has CDR1 SGHTA and CDR2 FQGNSA. With 3 bases clipped from V and 6 bases from J, the junction kept 5 bases outside the gene matches. The CDR3 loop reads CASSFVQGIEQYF. Here the CDR3 DNA reads TGTGCCAGCAGCTTCGTACAGGGGATCGAGCAGTACTTC.

The chain is built from TRBV4-3 and TRBJ1-1, with D hard to call. Deletions cut 6 bases from V and 0 bases from J, with 17 bases between. Germline CDR1 and CDR2: LGHNA and YSLEER. The CDR3 runs 16 residues. In nucleotides, the CDR3 is TGCGCCAGCAGTGCGTGGGATGGGGTACTGAACACTGAAGCTTTCTTT. It yields the protein CASSAWDGVLNTEAFF.

The table lists this clonotype with many counts. The V call is TRBV7-2, the J call TRBJ1-4; tentatively, D is TRBD1 (6 bases). The V gene lost 3 bases and the J gene lost 10 bases, with 15 bases spanning the gap. The CDR3 totals 14 residues. Per germline, CDR1 SGHTA and CDR2 FQGNSA. The CDR3 sequence: CASSFGGGSGKLFF. The CDR3 DNA follows: TGTGCCAGCAGCTTTGGGGGGGGCTCCGGAAAACTGTTTTTT.

For this clonotype: Compared with germline, one end of the junction differs, possibly owing to a read error. This chain uses TRBV24-1 with TRBJ2-3; 8 bases match TRBD1. Germline lookup yields CDR1 KGHDR and CDR2 SFDVKD. The CDR3 runs to 14 residues. The CDR3 here is CATSTTGGTTEAYF. DNA of the CDR3: TGTGCCACCAGTACTACAGGGGGGACGACTGAAGCTTACTTT.

V gene TRBV7-8 combines with J gene TRBJ2-3, with 12 bases identical to TRBD2. CDR3 length: 15 residues. The germline V gene encodes CDR1 SGHVS and CDR2 FQNEAQ. V lost 3 bases and J lost 11; bases outside the gene matches: 9. CDR3 DNA sequence: TGTGCCAGCAGCTTCCGACTAGCGGGGGCTGACGAGCAGTATTTT. Translation: CASSFRLAGADEQYF.

V usage is TRBV5-5 and J usage is TRBJ2-5, with D perhaps matching TRBD1 (5 bases). V lost 4 bases and J 11 bases, leaving 21 bases between the germline ends. The CDR3 has 14 residues. Germline V gene sequence: CDR1 SGHKS, CDR2 YYEKEE (reference sequence). The CDR3 spells CASSPRQRVAKQYF. CDR3 nucleotides: TGTGCCAGCAGCCCCAGACAGAGAGTTGCCAAGCAGTACTTC. The full variable domain, completed using reference TRBV5-5 and TRBJ2-5, is DAGVTQSPTHLIKTRGQQVTLRCSPISGHKSVSWYQQVLGQGPQFIFQYYEKEERGRGNFPDRFSARQFPNYSSELNVNALLLGDSALYLCASSPRQRVAKQYFGPGTRLLVL.

This clonotype has a count of ten or more. The chain employs TRBV12-3 or TRBV12-4 and TRBJ1-4; tentatively, D is TRBD1 (6 bases). With 6 bases removed from V and 3 bases from J, the gap between germline ends came to 8 bases. The CDR3 length is 13 residues. CDR3 loop: CASRQGSNEKLFF. As DNA, the CDR3 is TGTGCCAGCAGACAGGGATCTAATGAAAAACTGTTTTTT.

The chain employs TRBV7-2 and TRBJ1-5; tentative D call: TRBD1 (5 bases). The CDR3 runs to 13 residues. Deletions cut 6 bases from V and 11 bases from J, with 17 bases between. Germline V gene sequence: CDR1 SGHTA, CDR2 FQGNSA. The CDR3 region is CASSLRDPETQHF. CDR3 in DNA: TGTGCCAGCAGTTTAAGGGACCCAGAGACCCAGCATTTT.

V gene TRBV12-3 or TRBV12-4 combines with J gene TRBJ2-7; 14 bases map to TRBD2. The J call may be incorrect, as the DNA end agrees better with TRBJ2-5. The CDR3 length is 17 residues. The CDR3 protein is CASSFLTSGGALETQYF. CDR3 in DNA: TGTGCCAGCAGTTTCTTGACTAGCGGGGGGGCCTTGGAGACCCAGTACTTC.

This clonotype was seen repeatedly, ten times or more. CDR3 sequence: CASRQTAEYGYTF. The CDR3 DNA reads as TGTGCCAGCAGACAGACGGCTGAATATGGCTACACCTTC. V and J are TRBV4-2 and TRBJ1-2; D call uncertain. Trimming pared 6 bases from V and 5 bases from J, leaving 13 bases between. CDR1 is LGHNA, CDR2 YNFKEQ, per germline. CDR3 length equals 13 residues.

The V gene is TRBV7-8, the J gene TRBJ1-5, with D unclear. The germline gives CDR1 SGHVS, CDR2 FQNEAQ. Deletions cut 4 bases from V and 4 bases from J, with 14 bases between. The CDR3 sequence is 15 residues long. CDR3 residues: CASSSGRAQNQPQHF. In DNA, the CDR3 is TGTGCCAGCAGCTCAGGACGGGCACAAAATCAGCCCCAGCATTTT.

The rearrangement links TRBV7-2 to TRBJ1-3, with D perhaps matching TRBD1 (6 bases). Trimming left V 5 bases short and J 15 bases short, with 26 bases between. CDR3 length: 15 amino acids. The V gene's germline CDR1 is SGHTA and CDR2 FQGNSA. The CDR3 DNA reads as TGTGCCAGCAGCCAACCCCTAGCGGGGGGCAACACGACATATTTT. This gives the protein CASSQPLAGGNTTYF.

V gene TRBV25-1 combines with J gene TRBJ2-3; 16 nucleotides line up with TRBD2. J was trimmed by 4 bases and V by 2 bases; bases with no gene match: 3. The germline V gene has CDR1 MGHDK and CDR2 SYGVNS. The CDR3 length is 17 residues. CDR3 DNA: TGTGCCAGCAGTGAAGGGACTAGCGGGGGGGGGGCAGATACGCAGTATTTT. Amino acid sequence: CASSEGTSGGGADTQYF.

In this sample, this clonotype turned up many times. The V call is TRBV6-2 or TRBV6-3, the J call TRBJ1-2, with a possible D match to TRBD1 (5 bases). The ends were cut back, 5 bases at V and 13 bases at J, with 14 bases in the middle. CDR3 size: 11 residues. Per germline, CDR1 MNHEY and CDR2 SVGEGT. CDR3 DNA: TGTGCCAGCAGTAACTGGGACGCCGCCACCTTC. It translates to CASSNWDAATF.

This chain joins TRBV7-9 and TRBJ2-1; perhaps TRBD1 as D (6 bases). Germline V gene lookup returns CDR1 SEHNR and CDR2 FQNEAQ (reference sequence). Trimming pared 5 bases from V and 7 bases from J, leaving 15 bases between. This CDR3 comprises 14 residues. Here the CDR3 reads CASSTTRGGNEQFF. CDR3 DNA sequence: TGTGCCAGCAGCACGACCAGGGGCGGGAATGAGCAGTTCTTC.

The CDR3 loop reads CASSFSSTDTNNSPLHF. DNA of the CDR3: TGTGCCAGCAGCTTTTCTTCCACAGATACGAATAATTCACCCCTCCACTTT. The chain carries TRBV5-4 and TRBJ1-6; D unresolved. This CDR3 spans 17 amino acids. From germline, CDR1 is SGHNT and CDR2 YYREEE (reference sequence). Trimming cost V 2 bases and J 5 bases, with 17 bases left between them.

On this clonotype itself: At one of its ends the junction is not consistent with the germline gene, which may arise from a read error. The chain joins TRBV7-2 to TRBJ2-5; 8 bases are a match to TRBD1. CDR3 length: 14 amino acids. Per the germline V gene, CDR1 is SGHTA and CDR2 is FQGNSA. The CDR3 region has the DNA TGTGCCAGCAGCTACACTCAGGGGGCGAAGATTCTACGATTC. As protein: CASSYTQGAKILRF.

On this clonotype: A read error may account for a junction end that differs from germline. This sequence joins TRBV20-1 and TRBJ1-3, with 9 bases identical to TRBD1. The CDR3 totals 13 residues. CDR1 and CDR2 from the germline V gene are DFQATT and SNEGSKA (reference sequence). This CDR3 is CSVGQGGGSTIYF. In DNA form, the CDR3 reads TGCAGCGTGGGACAGGGCGGGGGAAGCACCATATATTTT.

In its sample, this clonotype was seen once. The V gene is TRBV5-1, the J gene TRBJ2-2; D possibly matches TRBD1 or TRBD2 (5 bases each). The V gene lost 0 bases and the J gene lost 13 bases, with 13 bases spanning the gap. From germline, CDR1 is SGHRS and CDR2 YFSETQ. CDR3 length: 13 amino acids. CDR3 sequence: CASSLARAGTLFF. CDR3 DNA: TGCGCCAGCAGCTTGGCTAGGGCTGGGACGCTGTTTTTT.

The CDR3 spells CASSLAGGTGGLFFF. For the CDR3, the DNA is TGTGCCAGCAGTTTGGCGGGGGGCACCGGGGGGCTGTTTTTTTTT. The chain is built from TRBV2 and TRBJ2-2; the match to TRBD2 covers 8 bases. The germline gives CDR1 SNHLY, CDR2 FYNNEI. The CDR3 is 15 residues long. Trimming cost V 5 bases and J 17 bases; bases outside gene matches: 19.

With respect to this clonotype: An end of the junction does not agree with germline; a read error may underlie this. DNA of the CDR3: TGTGCCAGCAGCTTATCGGGGTCCAACTGCGAGCCGTACTTC. It yields the protein CASSLSGSNCEPYF. The J gene is TRBJ2-7, the V gene TRBV7-8; perhaps TRBD2 as D (5 bases). This CDR3 has 14 amino acids. Germline V CDR1 and CDR2: SGHVS, FQNEAQ.

The chain is built from TRBV20-1 and TRBJ2-3, with 10 bases fitting TRBD2. The CDR3 has 13 amino acids. V lost 2 bases and J lost 10; bases outside the gene matches: 6. Germline loops: CDR1 DFQATT, CDR2 SNEGSKA (reference sequence). For the CDR3, the DNA is TGCAGTGCTAGACCGGGACTAGCGCACGCGCAGTATTTT. Its protein is CSARPGLAHAQYF.

CDR3: CSGGRGLNTEAFF. The DNA of the CDR3 is TGCAGCGGGGGGCGGGGGCTGAACACTGAAGCTTTCTTT. The chain links TRBV29-1 to TRBJ1-1; possibly TRBD1 for D (6 bases). Trimming took 7 bases from V and 0 from J, leaving 12 bases between them. The CDR3 loop spans 13 amino acids. Germline values: CDR1 SQVTM, CDR2 ANQGSEA.

V usage is TRBV7-8 and J usage is TRBJ2-7; TRBD2 aligns across 11 bases. V was pared by 0 bases and J by 3 bases, with 10 bases of the junction left unmatched. Germline CDR1 is SGHVS and CDR2 is FQNEAQ. This CDR3 has 18 amino acids. CDR3 bases: TGTGCCAGCAGCTTAGCACTAGCGGGGGCTCTAGACGACTACGAGCAGTACTTC. This translates into CASSLALAGALDDYEQYF.

The chain combines TRBV20-1 with TRBJ2-7; D gene uncertain. V was trimmed by 4 bases and J by 8 bases, leaving 18 bases between them. Germline V lookup: CDR1 DFQATT, CDR2 SNEGSKA (reference sequence). The CDR3 extends over 13 amino acids. The CDR3 spells CSATIGCGHKQYF. CDR3 DNA sequence: TGCAGTGCTACCATAGGGTGCGGCCACAAGCAGTACTTC.